A selection of T cell receptor beta chains follows, all from one sample in a study of early T cells in non-severe SARS-CoV-2 infection. MiXCR, run by TCRdb on the 5' RACE reads, gives a single entry per CDR3 protein. Here the sample spans tens of thousands of distinct CDR3 sequences, 7.5% to 9.5% being singletons. The sample comprised whole blood. These TCRs come from an adult who was a healthcare worker with PCR-confirmed SARS-CoV-2 infection or an uninfected control (not recorded which). The CDR3 runs from the conserved cysteine through the conserved F or W. A D gene is named only where the DNA matches it firmly. Clone size, where shown, is once, few, many, or a class for clones that have expanded.

J gene: TRBJ2-1; D gene: TRBD1; V gene: TRBV6-5; clone size: NA; CDR3 protein: CASSYFSGGTGVNEQFF; CDR3 DNA: TGTGCCAGCAGTTACTTCTCAGGAGGGACAGGGGTAAATGAGCAGTTCTTC
J gene: TRBJ2-3; D gene: TRBD1; V gene: TRBV7-8; clone size: many; CDR3 protein: CASSFGQAFTDTQYF; CDR3 DNA: TGTGCCAGCAGCTTCGGACAGGCTTTCACAGATACGCAGTATTTT
J gene: TRBJ2-1; D gene: TRBD2; V gene: TRBV6-1; clone size: NA; CDR3 protein: CASSGLAGEGSNEQFF; CDR3 DNA: TGTGCCAGCAGTGGACTAGCGGGAGAGGGTTCCAATGAGCAGTTCTTC
J gene: TRBJ2-3; D gene: TRBD2; V gene: TRBV27; clone size: NA; CDR3 protein: CASSLTRGGEDTQYF; CDR3 DNA: TGTGCCAGCAGTTTGACACGGGGGGGAGAAGATACGCAGTATTTT
J gene: TRBJ2-7; D gene: NA; V gene: TRBV7-9; clone size: many; CDR3 protein: CASSSPYRDVEQYF; CDR3 DNA: TGTGCCAGCAGCTCGCCCTACAGGGATGTCGAGCAGTACTTC
J gene: TRBJ2-3; D gene: TRBD2; V gene: TRBV28; clone size: NA; CDR3 protein: CASTLTSGPPDTQYF; CDR3 DNA: TGTGCCAGCACCCTGACTAGCGGGCCCCCAGATACGCAGTATTTT
J gene: TRBJ2-7; D gene: TRBD1; V gene: TRBV6-1; clone size: many; CDR3 protein: CASILGLSQGFSYEQYF; CDR3 DNA: TGTGCCAGCATACTAGGGCTCTCACAGGGGTTCAGCTACGAGCAGTACTTC
J gene: TRBJ1-6; D gene: NA; V gene: TRBV10-3; clone size: NA; CDR3 protein: CAISGGNGDSPLHF; CDR3 DNA: TGTGCCATCAGTGGTGGTAACGGTGATTCACCCCTCCACTTT
J gene: TRBJ2-7; D gene: NA; V gene: TRBV5-1; clone size: few; CDR3 protein: CASSIRDQGNSYEQYF; CDR3 DNA: TGCGCCAGCAGCATCCGTGACCAGGGGAACTCCTACGAGCAGTACTTC
J gene: TRBJ2-1; D gene: NA; V gene: TRBV7-6; clone size: many; CDR3 protein: CASSVADSSYNEQFF; CDR3 DNA: TGTGCCAGCAGCGTGGCGGACAGCTCCTACAATGAGCAGTTCTTC
J gene: TRBJ2-7; D gene: NA; V gene: TRBV15; clone size: few; CDR3 protein: CATSLAPPPYEQYF; CDR3 DNA: TGTGCCACCAGCCTTGCCCCCCCCCCCTACGAGCAGTACTTC
J gene: TRBJ2-3; D gene: TRBD2; V gene: TRBV7-9; clone size: few; CDR3 protein: CASSFWRESGTDTQYF; CDR3 DNA: TGTGCCAGCAGCTTCTGGCGGGAGAGCGGCACAGATACGCAGTATTTT
J gene: TRBJ2-3; D gene: TRBD2; V gene: TRBV2; clone size: many; CDR3 protein: CASGGLAVSTDTQYF; CDR3 DNA: TGTGCCAGCGGCGGGCTAGCGGTTAGCACAGATACGCAGTATTTT
J gene: TRBJ2-3; D gene: NA; V gene: TRBV10-3; clone size: few; CDR3 protein: CAISRSRESADTQYF; CDR3 DNA: TGTGCCATCAGTCGCTCGCGGGAATCAGCAGATACGCAGTATTTT
J gene: TRBJ2-7; D gene: TRBD2; V gene: TRBV27; clone size: many; CDR3 protein: CASNTKGSGTSGYEQYF; CDR3 DNA: TGTGCCAGCAACACCAAAGGGTCCGGGACTAGCGGATACGAGCAGTACTTC
J gene: TRBJ2-1; D gene: NA; V gene: TRBV11-2; clone size: NA; CDR3 protein: CAQWPEGEYNEQFF; CDR3 DNA: TGTGCCCAATGGCCGGAGGGAGAGTACAATGAGCAGTTCTTC
J gene: TRBJ2-7; D gene: TRBD1; V gene: TRBV5-6; clone size: NA; CDR3 protein: CASGTGSLRQYF; CDR3 DNA: TGTGCCAGCGGGACAGGCTCCCTCCGGCAGTACTTC
J gene: TRBJ2-7; D gene: NA; V gene: TRBV5-6; clone size: many; CDR3 protein: CASSSQTYEQYF; CDR3 DNA: TGTGCCAGCAGCTCGCAGACCTACGAGCAGTACTTC
J gene: TRBJ2-7; D gene: NA; V gene: TRBV6-5; clone size: few; CDR3 protein: CASTGTSLEGQYF; CDR3 DNA: TGTGCCAGCACTGGTACTTCGCTCGAAGGGCAGTACTTC
J gene: TRBJ2-5; D gene: TRBD2; V gene: TRBV7-3; clone size: NA; CDR3 protein: CASSAGTSVETQYF; CDR3 DNA: TGTGCCAGCAGCGCAGGGACTAGCGTTGAGACCCAGTACTTC
J gene: TRBJ2-2; D gene: NA; V gene: TRBV11-2; clone size: few; CDR3 protein: CASSPDSFPTGELFF; CDR3 DNA: TGTGCCAGCAGCCCGGACAGCTTCCCCACCGGGGAGCTGTTTTTT
J gene: TRBJ1-4; D gene: NA; V gene: TRBV29-1; clone size: few; CDR3 protein: CSVLFPGGTNEKLFF; CDR3 DNA: TGCAGCGTTCTTTTTCCTGGGGGAACTAATGAAAAACTGTTTTTT
J gene: TRBJ1-4; D gene: TRBD1; V gene: TRBV5-4; clone size: many; CDR3 protein: CASSPGQGEKLFF; CDR3 DNA: TGTGCCAGCAGCCCAGGACAGGGTGAAAAACTGTTTTTT
J gene: TRBJ2-3; D gene: TRBD2; V gene: TRBV7-8; clone size: many; CDR3 protein: CASSLLAGETDTQYF; CDR3 DNA: TGTGCCAGCAGCTTACTAGCGGGAGAAACAGATACGCAGTATTTT
J gene: TRBJ2-2; D gene: NA; V gene: TRBV5-1; clone size: many; CDR3 protein: CASSLEGAGELFF; CDR3 DNA: TGCGCCAGCAGCTTGGAAGGCGCCGGGGAGCTGTTTTTT
J gene: TRBJ2-3; D gene: NA; V gene: TRBV5-6; clone size: NA; CDR3 protein: CASSLDLLGAQYF; CDR3 DNA: TGTGCCAGCAGCTTGGACCTCCTAGGGGCGCAGTATTTT
J gene: TRBJ2-7; D gene: NA; V gene: TRBV6-1; clone size: NA; CDR3 protein: CASSEVGSSKEQYF; CDR3 DNA: TGTGCCAGCAGTGAAGTGGGCAGCTCTAAGGAGCAGTACTTC
J gene: TRBJ1-1; D gene: NA; V gene: TRBV9; clone size: few; CDR3 protein: CASSVDGSNTEAFF; CDR3 DNA: TGTGCCAGCAGCGTTGACGGATCGAACACTGAAGCTTTCTTT
J gene: TRBJ2-3; D gene: NA; V gene: TRBV14; clone size: few; CDR3 protein: CASSLTKRVTDTQYF; CDR3 DNA: TGTGCCAGCAGCCTTACCAAGCGGGTCACAGATACGCAGTATTTT
J gene: TRBJ2-7; D gene: NA; V gene: TRBV7-8; clone size: few; CDR3 protein: CASSRGASEQYF; CDR3 DNA: TGTGCCAGCAGCCGGGGTGCCAGCGAGCAGTACTTC
J gene: TRBJ2-3; D gene: TRBD2; V gene: TRBV3-1; clone size: NA; CDR3 protein: CASSPSPPGLAGYTQYF; CDR3 DNA: TGTGCCAGCAGCCCATCGCCGCCGGGACTAGCGGGGTATACGCAGTATTTT
J gene: TRBJ2-5; D gene: TRBD2; V gene: TRBV13; clone size: NA; CDR3 protein: CASSPRTSGGTQYF; CDR3 DNA: TGTGCCAGCAGCCCGCGGACTAGCGGAGGGACCCAGTACTTC
J gene: TRBJ2-7; D gene: TRBD1; V gene: TRBV5-5; clone size: few; CDR3 protein: CASSLYVGTGYEQYF; CDR3 DNA: TGTGCCAGCAGCTTGTATGTAGGGACAGGGTACGAGCAGTACTTC
J gene: TRBJ1-4; D gene: NA; V gene: TRBV6-1; clone size: few; CDR3 protein: CASSADGRFHEKLFF; CDR3 DNA: TGTGCCAGCAGCGCCGATGGCCGTTTCCATGAAAAACTGTTTTTT
J gene: TRBJ2-1; D gene: NA; V gene: TRBV5-1; clone size: large; CDR3 protein: CASSSPSHYNEQFF; CDR3 DNA: TGCGCCAGCAGCTCCCCCAGTCACTACAATGAGCAGTTCTTC
J gene: TRBJ2-7; D gene: NA; V gene: TRBV2; clone size: NA; CDR3 protein: CASRAYEQYF; CDR3 DNA: TGTGCCAGCAGGGCCTACGAGCAGTACTTC
J gene: TRBJ1-1; D gene: NA; V gene: TRBV7-8; clone size: NA; CDR3 protein: CASSLEWGMNTEAFF; CDR3 DNA: TGTGCCAGCAGCTTAGAATGGGGAATGAACACTGAAGCTTTCTTT
J gene: TRBJ1-2; D gene: NA; V gene: TRBV6-6; clone size: NA; CDR3 protein: CASSSSVASGYTF; CDR3 DNA: TGTGCCAGCAGTTCTTCCGTTGCGAGTGGCTACACCTTC
J gene: TRBJ2-2; D gene: NA; V gene: TRBV7-9; clone size: NA; CDR3 protein: CASTLGLEELFF; CDR3 DNA: TGTGCCAGCACCCTAGGGTTGGAGGAGCTGTTTTTT
J gene: TRBJ1-3; D gene: NA; V gene: TRBV20-1; clone size: few; CDR3 protein: CSARVGPSGNSGNTIYF; CDR3 DNA: TGCAGTGCTAGAGTGGGGCCTAGTGGGAACTCTGGAAACACCATATATTTT
J gene: TRBJ2-7; D gene: NA; V gene: TRBV7-9; clone size: NA; CDR3 protein: CAGGTSSYEQYF; CDR3 DNA: TGTGCCGGGGGCACCAGCTCCTACGAGCAGTACTTC
J gene: TRBJ2-1; D gene: NA; V gene: TRBV18; clone size: many; CDR3 protein: CASSPFGGPYNEQFF; CDR3 DNA: TGTGCCAGCTCACCTTTCGGGGGCCCTTACAATGAGCAGTTCTTC
J gene: TRBJ1-6; D gene: NA; V gene: TRBV12-3/TRBV12-4; clone size: NA; CDR3 protein: CASSRWAMDSPLHF; CDR3 DNA: TGTGCCAGCAGCAGGTGGGCGATGGATTCACCCCTCCACTTT